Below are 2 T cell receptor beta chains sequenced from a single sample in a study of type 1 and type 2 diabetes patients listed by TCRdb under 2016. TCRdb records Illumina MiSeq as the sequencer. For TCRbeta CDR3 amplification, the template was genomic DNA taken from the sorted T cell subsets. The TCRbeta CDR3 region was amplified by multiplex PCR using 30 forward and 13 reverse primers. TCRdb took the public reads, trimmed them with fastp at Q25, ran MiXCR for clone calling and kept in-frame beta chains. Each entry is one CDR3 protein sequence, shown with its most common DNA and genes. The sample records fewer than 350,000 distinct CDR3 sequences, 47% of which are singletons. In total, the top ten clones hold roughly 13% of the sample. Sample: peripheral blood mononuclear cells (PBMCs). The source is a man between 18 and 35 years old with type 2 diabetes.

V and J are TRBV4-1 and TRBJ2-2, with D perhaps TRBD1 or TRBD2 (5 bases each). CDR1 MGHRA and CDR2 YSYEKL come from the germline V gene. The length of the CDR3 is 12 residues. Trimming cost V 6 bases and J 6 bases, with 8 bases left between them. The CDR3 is CASREGSGELFF. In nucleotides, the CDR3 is TGCGCCAGCAGAGAGGGGTCCGGGGAGCTGTTTTTT.

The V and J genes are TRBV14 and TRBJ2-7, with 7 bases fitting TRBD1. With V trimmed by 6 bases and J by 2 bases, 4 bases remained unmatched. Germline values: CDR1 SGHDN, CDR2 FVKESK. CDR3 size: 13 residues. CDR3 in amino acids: CASSKGATYEQYF. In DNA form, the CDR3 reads TGTGCCAGCAGTAAGGGGGCCACCTACGAGCAGTACTTC. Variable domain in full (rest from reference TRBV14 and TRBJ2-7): EAGVTQFPSHSVIEKGQTVTLRCDPISGHDNLYWYRRVMGKEIKFLLHFVKESKQDESGMPNNRFLAERTGGTYSTLKVQPAELEDSGVYFCASSKGATYEQYFGPGTRLTVT.